This record looks at one T cell receptor beta chain sequence and its context. The target antigen is unknown. Trimming removed 4 bases from V and 0 bases from J, with 19 bases in between. Looked up from germline, CDR1 is MGHRA and CDR2 is YSYEKL. The CDR3 is made up of 18 amino acids. The data belong to a study of PD-1 blockade in classical Hodgkin lymphoma. Study outcomes and limitations: Sources of repertoire differences remain undefined, possibly disease activity or prior therapy.

Each of the patients experienced relapse following autologous stem cell transplantation, and their brentuximab vedotin exposure differed. After PBMCs were thawed, their CD8+ T cells were isolated by magnetic negative selection. Sequencing used immunoSEQ multiplex PCR; TCRdb keeps in-frame clones, though not all of them. Counted here are about 27,000 clones, roughly 88% occurring once; the ten biggest clones make up approximately 6.7%. Sequenced material: CD8+ T cells from blood, taken at baseline. The V gene is TRBV4-1, the J gene TRBJ1-3; D possibly corresponds to TRBD1 (5 bases). This clonotype was obtained from a human donor with classical Hodgkin lymphoma. In DNA, the CDR3 is TGCGCCAGCAGCCCCGGCTATGGGGACCGCGGCTCTGGAAACACCATATATTTT. Protein product: CASSPGYGDRGSGNTIYF.